Each of the 10 T cell receptor beta chains below was sequenced from the same sample in a study of blood T cell repertoires in COVID-19. Clones were read by immunoSEQ multiplex PCR, and TCRdb kept only the in-frame ones, dropping some. Of 300,000 to 500,000 clones listed, 88% are singletons. The specimen was PBMCs or T cells enriched from blood (not recorded which). The receptors come from a woman between 35 and 50 years old with acute COVID-19.

CDR3: CASSDWGQQNTEAFF. The CDR3, as DNA: TGTGCCAGCAGTGATTGGGGGCAGCAGAACACTGAAGCTTTCTTT. The chain joins TRBV6-1 to TRBJ1-1; D is perhaps TRBD1 (6 bases). The CDR3 is 15 residues long. Trimming cost V 3 bases and J 1 base, with 12 bases left between them. Germline V CDR1 and CDR2: MNHNS, SASEGT.

The V gene is TRBV10-1, the J gene TRBJ2-3, with 12 bases lining up with TRBD2. The germline gives CDR1 WNHNN, CDR2 SYGVQD (reference sequence). The CDR3 is 18 residues long. V was clipped by 3 bases and J by 1 base; unmatched bases: 8. CDR3 DNA sequence: TGCGCCAGCAGTGATTGTCTAGCGGGGGGGCTCGGCACAGATACGCAGTATTTT. Translation gives CASSDCLAGGLGTDTQYF.

The chain links TRBV3-1 (or the pseudogene TRBV3-2) to TRBJ1-6; 9 bases are shared with TRBD1. Per germline, CDR1 LGHDT and CDR2 YNNKEL (reference sequence). V trimming: 0 bases; J trimming: 7 bases; junction bases outside the gene matches: 4. This CDR3 comprises 16 residues. CDR3 sequence reads: CASSQDGGQGNSPLHF. DNA for the CDR3: TGTGCCAGCAGCCAAGATGGGGGACAGGGCAATTCACCCCTCCACTTT.

The chain uses TRBV20-1 and TRBJ1-6, with unresolved D. Per germline, CDR1 DFQATT and CDR2 SNEGSKA (reference sequence). V was pared by 1 base and J by 8 bases, with 3 bases between. The CDR3 is made up of 11 amino acids. For the CDR3, the DNA is TGCAGTGCTAGAGCTGATTCACCCCTCCACTTT. This encodes CSARADSPLHF.

The chain couples TRBV7-6 to TRBJ1-1, with a weak D call TRBD1 (6 bases). The germline V gene has CDR1 SGHVS and CDR2 FNYEAQ. CDR3 length equals 16 residues. The V gene lost 2 bases and the J gene lost 0 bases, with 13 bases spanning the gap. In DNA, the CDR3 is TGTGCCAGCAGCTTAAGGGGGGGCTCAATGAACACTGAAGCTTTCTTT. Its protein product is CASSLRGGSMNTEAFF.

The chain employs TRBV5-4 and TRBJ2-6; perhaps TRBD1 as D (6 bases). Deletions cut 4 bases from V and 4 bases from J, with 18 bases between. Germline CDR1 SGHNT, CDR2 YYREEE (reference sequence). The CDR3 runs to 17 residues. The CDR3 DNA sequence: TGTGCCAGCAGCCCCCGAGACAGGCCCTCGGGGGCCAACGTCCTGACTTTC. Protein product: CASSPRDRPSGANVLTF.

This chain connects TRBV5-1 to TRBJ2-3, with 9 bases that match TRBD2. The germline gives CDR1 SGHRS, CDR2 YFSETQ. Trimming took 0 bases from V and 1 from J; bases not matched to a gene: 3. The CDR3 is 16 amino acids. The CDR3 DNA reads TGCGCCAGCAGCTTGGAGGTAGCGGGGGGCACAGATACGCAGTATTTT. As protein: CASSLEVAGGTDTQYF.

V is TRBV27 and J is TRBJ1-1; 9 bases agree with TRBD1. The CDR3 has 15 residues. J lost 6 bases, V lost 4 bases, and 9 bases had no gene match. Germline loops: CDR1 MNHEY, CDR2 SMNVEV (reference sequence). In nucleotides, the CDR3 is TGTGCCAGCAGTTCCTACGGGACAGGGAGCTCTGAAGCTTTCTTT. As protein: CASSSYGTGSSEAFF.

This clone was picked up one time. This rearrangement joins TRBV11-2 to TRBJ1-1, with a possible D match to TRBD1 (6 bases). Trimming removed 3 bases at V and 1 base at J, with 21 bases between. Germline CDR1 SGHAT, CDR2 FQNNGV. The CDR3 contains 18 residues. The CDR3, as DNA: TGTGCCAGCAGCTTTTGGTACTTCGACAGGACGGGGAACACTGAAGCTTTCTTT. Translation gives CASSFWYFDRTGNTEAFF. The full variable domain, completed using reference TRBV11-2 and TRBJ1-1, is EAGVAQSPRYKIIEKRQSVAFWCNPISGHATLYWYQQILGQGPKLLIQFQNNGVVDDSQLPKDRFSAERLKGVDSTLKIQPAKLEDSAVYLCASSFWYFDRTGNTEAFFGQGTRLTVV.

The V and J genes are TRBV5-4 and TRBJ1-1; 7 bases are a match to TRBD1. Germline loops: CDR1 SGHNT, CDR2 YYREEE (reference sequence). The CDR3 length is 12 residues. The J segment lost 7 bases and the V segment lost 4 bases, leaving 4 bases of the junction unmatched. The CDR3 sequence: CASSPRDSEAFF. CDR3 bases: TGTGCCAGCAGCCCCCGGGACAGTGAAGCTTTCTTT. Looking up the rest from reference TRBV5-4 and TRBJ1-1 gives the full variable domain: ETGVTQSPTHLIKTRGQQVTLRCSSQSGHNTVSWYQQALGQGPQFIFQYYREEENGRGNFPPRFSGLQFPNYSSELNVNALELDDSALYLCASSPRDSEAFFGQGTRLTVV.